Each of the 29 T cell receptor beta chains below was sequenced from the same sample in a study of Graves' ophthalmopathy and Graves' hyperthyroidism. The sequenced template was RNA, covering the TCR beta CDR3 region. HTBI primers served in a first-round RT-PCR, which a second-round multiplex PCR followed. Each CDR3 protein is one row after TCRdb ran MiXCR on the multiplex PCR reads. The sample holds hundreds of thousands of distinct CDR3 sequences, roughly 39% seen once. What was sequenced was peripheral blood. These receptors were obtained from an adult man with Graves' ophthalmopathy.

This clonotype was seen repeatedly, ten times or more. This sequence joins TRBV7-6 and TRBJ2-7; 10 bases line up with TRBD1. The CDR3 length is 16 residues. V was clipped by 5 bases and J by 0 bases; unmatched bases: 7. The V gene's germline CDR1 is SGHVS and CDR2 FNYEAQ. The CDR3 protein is CASSRDRGPTSYEQYF. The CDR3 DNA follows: TGTGCCAGCAGCCGAGACAGGGGGCCTACCTCCTACGAGCAGTACTTC.

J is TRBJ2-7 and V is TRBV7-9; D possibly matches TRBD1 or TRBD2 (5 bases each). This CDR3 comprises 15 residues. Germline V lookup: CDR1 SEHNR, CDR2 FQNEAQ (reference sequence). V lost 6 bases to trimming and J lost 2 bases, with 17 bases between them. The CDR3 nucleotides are TGTGCCAGCAGAAAATCCCGGGACGGAGCCTACGAGCAGTACTTC. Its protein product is CASRKSRDGAYEQYF.

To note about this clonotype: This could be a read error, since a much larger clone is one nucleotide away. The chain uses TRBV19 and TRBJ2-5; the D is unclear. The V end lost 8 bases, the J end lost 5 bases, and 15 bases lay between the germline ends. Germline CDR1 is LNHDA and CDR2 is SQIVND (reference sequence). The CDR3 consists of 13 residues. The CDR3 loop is CASGSWGSETQYF. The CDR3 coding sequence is TGTGCCAGTGGTTCTTGGGGTTCGGAGACCCAGTACTTC. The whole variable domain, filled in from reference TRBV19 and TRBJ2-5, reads DGGITQSPKYLFRKEGQNVTLSCEQNLNHDAMYWYRQDPGQGLRLIYYSQIVNDFQKGDIAEGYSVSREKKESFPLTVTSAQKNPTAFYLCASGSWGSETQYFGPGTRLLVL.

CDR3 nucleotides: TGTGCCACCAGCAGAGGGGTACGGGAAAAACTGTTTTTT. It codes for CATSRGVREKLFF. The chain has TRBV15 and TRBJ1-4; no clear D. CDR1 is LNHNV and CDR2 is YYDKDF in the germline V gene (reference sequence). The ends were cut back, 1 base at V and 8 bases at J, with 8 bases in the middle. The CDR3 extends over 13 amino acids.

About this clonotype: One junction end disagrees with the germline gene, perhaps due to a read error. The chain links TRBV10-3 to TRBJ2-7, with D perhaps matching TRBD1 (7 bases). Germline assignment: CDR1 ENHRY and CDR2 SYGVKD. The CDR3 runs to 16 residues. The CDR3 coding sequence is TGTGCCAGCAGTTACTCTTTCCCAGGGGGAGGCTACGAGCAGTACTTC. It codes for CASSYSFPGGGYEQYF.

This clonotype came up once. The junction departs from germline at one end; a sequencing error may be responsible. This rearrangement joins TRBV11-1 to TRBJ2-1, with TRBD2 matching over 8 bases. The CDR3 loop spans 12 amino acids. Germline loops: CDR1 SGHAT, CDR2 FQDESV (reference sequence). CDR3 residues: CASSVAGNEQFF. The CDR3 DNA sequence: TGTGCCAGCAGCGTAGCGGGGAATGAGCAGTTCTTC.

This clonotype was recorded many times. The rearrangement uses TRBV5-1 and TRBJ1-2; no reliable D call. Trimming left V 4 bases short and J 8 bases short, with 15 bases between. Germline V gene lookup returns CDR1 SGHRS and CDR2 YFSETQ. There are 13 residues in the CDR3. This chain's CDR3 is CASSPDGPVGYTF. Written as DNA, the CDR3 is TGCGCCAGCAGCCCGGACGGTCCGGTCGGCTACACCTTC.

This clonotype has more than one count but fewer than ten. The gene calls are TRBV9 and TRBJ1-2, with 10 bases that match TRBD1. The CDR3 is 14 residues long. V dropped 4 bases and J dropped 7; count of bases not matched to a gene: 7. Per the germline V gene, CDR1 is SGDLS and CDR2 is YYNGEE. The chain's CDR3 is CASSPRDRGLGYTF. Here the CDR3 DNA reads TGTGCCAGCAGCCCTCGGGACAGGGGCCTTGGCTACACCTTC.

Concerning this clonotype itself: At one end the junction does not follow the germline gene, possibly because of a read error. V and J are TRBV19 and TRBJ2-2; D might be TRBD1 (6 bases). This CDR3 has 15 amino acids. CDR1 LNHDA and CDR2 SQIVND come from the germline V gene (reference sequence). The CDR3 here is CASSSILGAPGELLF. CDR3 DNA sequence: TGTGCCAGTAGCAGTATATTGGGGGCCCCCGGGGAGCTGCTTTTT. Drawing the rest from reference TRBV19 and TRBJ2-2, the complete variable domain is DGGITQSPKYLFRKEGQNVTLSCEQNLNHDAMYWYRQDPGQGLRLIYYSQIVNDFQKGDIAEGYSVSREKKESFPLTVTSAQKNPTAFYLCASSSILGAPGELLFGEGSRLTVL.

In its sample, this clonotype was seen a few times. The CDR3 region is CASSEAGGRFYNEQFF. CDR3 nucleotide sequence: TGTGCCAGCAGTGAGGCGGGAGGGCGGTTCTACAATGAGCAGTTCTTC. This chain joins TRBV25-1 and TRBJ2-1; 9 bases agree with TRBD2. J gave up 3 bases and V 3 bases, and 6 bases lay outside the gene matches. Germline CDR1 is MGHDK and CDR2 is SYGVNS. This CDR3 comprises 16 residues.

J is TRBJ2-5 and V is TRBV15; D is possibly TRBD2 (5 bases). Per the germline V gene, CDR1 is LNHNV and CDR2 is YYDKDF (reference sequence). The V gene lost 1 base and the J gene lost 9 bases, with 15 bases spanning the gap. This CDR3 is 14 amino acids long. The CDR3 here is CATSRVGAAESQYF. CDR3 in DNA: TGTGCCACCAGCAGAGTCGGTGCAGCGGAGTCCCAGTACTTC. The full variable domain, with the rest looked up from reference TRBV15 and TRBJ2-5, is DAMVIQNPRYQVTQFGKPVTLSCSQTLNHNVMYWYQQKSSQAPKLLFHYYDKDFNNEADTPDNFQSRRPNTSFCFLDIRSPGLGDTAMYLCATSRVGAAESQYFGPGTRLLVL.

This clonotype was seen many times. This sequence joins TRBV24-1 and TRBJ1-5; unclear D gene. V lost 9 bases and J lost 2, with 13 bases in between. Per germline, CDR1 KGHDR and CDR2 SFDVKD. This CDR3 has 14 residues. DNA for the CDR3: TGTGCCACCGGTCGAGTACAGCGCAATCAGCCCCAGCATTTT. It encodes CATGRVQRNQPQHF.

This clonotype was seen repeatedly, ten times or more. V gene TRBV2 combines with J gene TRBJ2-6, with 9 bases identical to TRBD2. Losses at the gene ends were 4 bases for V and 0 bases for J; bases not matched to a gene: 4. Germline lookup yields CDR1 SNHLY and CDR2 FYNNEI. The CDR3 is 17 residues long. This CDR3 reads CASSVLAGSSGANVLTF. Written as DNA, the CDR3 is TGTGCCAGCAGTGTCCTAGCGGGGAGCTCTGGGGCCAACGTCCTGACTTTC.

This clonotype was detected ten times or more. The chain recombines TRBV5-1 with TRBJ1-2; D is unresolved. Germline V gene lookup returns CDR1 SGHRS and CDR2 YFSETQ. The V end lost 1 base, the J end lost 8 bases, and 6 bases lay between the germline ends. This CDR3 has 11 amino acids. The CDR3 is CASSLNAGYTF. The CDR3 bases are TGCGCCAGCAGCTTGAACGCCGGCTACACCTTC.

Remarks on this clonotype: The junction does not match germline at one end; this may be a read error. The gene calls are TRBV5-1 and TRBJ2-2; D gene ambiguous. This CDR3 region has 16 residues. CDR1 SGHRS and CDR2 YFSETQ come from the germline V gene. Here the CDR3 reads CASSFEATENTGELFF. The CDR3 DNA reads TGTGCCAGCAGCTTCGAGGCGACTGAGAACACCGGGGAGCTGTTTTTT.

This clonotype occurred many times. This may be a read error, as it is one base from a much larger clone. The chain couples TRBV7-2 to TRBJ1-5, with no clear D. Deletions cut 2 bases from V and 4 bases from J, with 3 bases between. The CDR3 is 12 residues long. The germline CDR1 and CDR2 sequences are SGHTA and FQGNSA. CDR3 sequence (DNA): TGTGCCAGCAGCTTAACGAATCAGCCCCAGCATTTT. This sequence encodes CASSLTNQPQHF. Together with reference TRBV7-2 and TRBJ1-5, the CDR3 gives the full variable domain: GAGVSQSPSNKVTEKGKDVELRCDPISGHTALYWYRQSLGQGLEFLIYFQGNSAPDKSGLPSDRFSAERTGGSVSTLTIQRTQQEDSAVYLCASSLTNQPQHFGDGTRLSIL.

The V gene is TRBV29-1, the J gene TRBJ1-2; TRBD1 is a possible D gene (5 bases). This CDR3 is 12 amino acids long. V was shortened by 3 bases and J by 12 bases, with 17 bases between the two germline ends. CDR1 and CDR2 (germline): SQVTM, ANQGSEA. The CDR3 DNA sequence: TGCAGCGTTGAGTGGGGCGGCACTGGAAACACCTTC. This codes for CSVEWGGTGNTF.

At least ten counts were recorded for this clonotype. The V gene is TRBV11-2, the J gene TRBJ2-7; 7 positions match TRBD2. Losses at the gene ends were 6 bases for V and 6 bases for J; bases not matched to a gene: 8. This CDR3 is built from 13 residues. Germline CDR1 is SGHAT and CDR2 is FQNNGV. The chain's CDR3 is CASRHPGGFEQYF. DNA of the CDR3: TGTGCCAGCAGACACCCGGGGGGTTTCGAGCAGTACTTC.

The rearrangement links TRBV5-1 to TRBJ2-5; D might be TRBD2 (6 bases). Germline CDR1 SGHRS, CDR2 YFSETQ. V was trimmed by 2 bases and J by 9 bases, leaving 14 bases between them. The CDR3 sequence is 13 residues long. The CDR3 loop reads CASSFGGNQPQYF. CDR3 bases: TGCGCCAGCAGCTTTGGCGGGAATCAGCCCCAGTACTTC.

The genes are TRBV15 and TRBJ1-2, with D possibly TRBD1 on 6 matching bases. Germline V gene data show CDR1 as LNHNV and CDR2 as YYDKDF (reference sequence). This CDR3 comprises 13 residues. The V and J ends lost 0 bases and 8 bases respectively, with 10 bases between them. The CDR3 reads CATSRDLGGGYTF. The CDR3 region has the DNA TGTGCCACCAGCAGAGATCTAGGGGGAGGCTACACCTTC.

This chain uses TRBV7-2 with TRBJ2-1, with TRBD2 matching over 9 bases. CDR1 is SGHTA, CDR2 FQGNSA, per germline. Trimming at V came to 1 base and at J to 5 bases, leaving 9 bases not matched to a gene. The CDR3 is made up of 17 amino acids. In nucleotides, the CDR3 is TGTGCCAGCAGCTTAGAGGGAGCGGGGGGCCGGGACAATGAGCAGTTCTTC. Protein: CASSLEGAGGRDNEQFF.

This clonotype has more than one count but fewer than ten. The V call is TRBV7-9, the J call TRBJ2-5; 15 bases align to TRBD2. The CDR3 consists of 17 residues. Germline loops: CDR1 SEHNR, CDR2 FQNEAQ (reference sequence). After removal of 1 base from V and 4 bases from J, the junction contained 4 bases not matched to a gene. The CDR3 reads CASSLGGLAGGPETQYF. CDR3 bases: TGTGCCAGCAGCTTAGGTGGACTAGCGGGGGGGCCAGAGACCCAGTACTTC.

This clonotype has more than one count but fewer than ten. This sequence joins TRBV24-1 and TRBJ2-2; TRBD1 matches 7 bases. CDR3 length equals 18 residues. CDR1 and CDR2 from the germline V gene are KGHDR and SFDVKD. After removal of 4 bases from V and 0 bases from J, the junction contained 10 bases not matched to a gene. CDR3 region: CATSEPRDSEANTGELFF. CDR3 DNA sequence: TGTGCCACCAGTGAGCCTCGGGACAGTGAAGCGAACACCGGGGAGCTGTTTTTT.

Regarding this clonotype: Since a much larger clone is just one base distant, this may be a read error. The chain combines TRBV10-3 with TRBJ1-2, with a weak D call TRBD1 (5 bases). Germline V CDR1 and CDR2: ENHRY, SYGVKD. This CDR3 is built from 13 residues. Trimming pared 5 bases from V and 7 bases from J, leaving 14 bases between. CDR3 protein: CAISSGPRGGYTF. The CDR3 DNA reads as TGTGCCATCAGTTCCGGGCCTAGGGGTGGCTACACCTTC.

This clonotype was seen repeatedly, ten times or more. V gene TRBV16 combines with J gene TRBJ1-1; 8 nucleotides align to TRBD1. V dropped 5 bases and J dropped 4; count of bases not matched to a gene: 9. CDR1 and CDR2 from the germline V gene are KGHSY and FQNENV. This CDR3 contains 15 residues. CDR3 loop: CASSKGQETVTEAFF. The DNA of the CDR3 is TGTGCCAGCAGCAAGGGACAGGAAACGGTCACTGAAGCTTTCTTT.

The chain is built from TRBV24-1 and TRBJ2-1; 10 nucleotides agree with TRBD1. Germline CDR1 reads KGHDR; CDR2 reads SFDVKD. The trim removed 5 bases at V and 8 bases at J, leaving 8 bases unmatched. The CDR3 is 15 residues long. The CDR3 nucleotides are TGTGCCACCAGTGTGAGACAGGGGGCGAGCGATGAGCAGTTCTTC. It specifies CATSVRQGASDEQFF.

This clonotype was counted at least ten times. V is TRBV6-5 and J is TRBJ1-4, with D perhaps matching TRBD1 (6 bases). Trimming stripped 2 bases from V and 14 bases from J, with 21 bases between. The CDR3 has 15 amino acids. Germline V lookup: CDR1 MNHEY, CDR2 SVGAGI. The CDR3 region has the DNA TGTGCCAGCAGTTACGACAGGACTAGAGGGTTCAGGCTGTTTTTT. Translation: CASSYDRTRGFRLFF.

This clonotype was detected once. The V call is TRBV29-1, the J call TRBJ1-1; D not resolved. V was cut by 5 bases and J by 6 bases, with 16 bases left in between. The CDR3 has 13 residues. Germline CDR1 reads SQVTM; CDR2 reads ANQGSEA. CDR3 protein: CSVPSSGVAEAFF. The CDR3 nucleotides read TGCAGCGTTCCCTCCTCGGGAGTGGCTGAAGCTTTCTTT.

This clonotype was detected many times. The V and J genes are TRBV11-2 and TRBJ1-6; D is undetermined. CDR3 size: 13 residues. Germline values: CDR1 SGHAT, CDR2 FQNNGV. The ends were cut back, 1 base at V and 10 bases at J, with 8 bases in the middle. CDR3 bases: TGTGCCAGCAGCTTAGCAGGCGGCTCACCCCTCCACTTT. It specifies CASSLAGGSPLHF.